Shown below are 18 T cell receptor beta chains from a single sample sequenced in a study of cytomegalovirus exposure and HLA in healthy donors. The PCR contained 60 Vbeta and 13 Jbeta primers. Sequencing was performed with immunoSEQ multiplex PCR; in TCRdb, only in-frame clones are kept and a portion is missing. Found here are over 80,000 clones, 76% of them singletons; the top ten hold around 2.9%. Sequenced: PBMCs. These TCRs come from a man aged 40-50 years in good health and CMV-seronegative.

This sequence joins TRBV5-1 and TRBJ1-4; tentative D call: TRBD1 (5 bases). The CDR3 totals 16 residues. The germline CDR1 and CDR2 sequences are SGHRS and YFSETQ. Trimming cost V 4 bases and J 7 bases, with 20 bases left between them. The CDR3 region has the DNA TGCGCCAGCAGCGTAGCCGGACAAGGGGAGGGTGAAAAACTGTTTTTT. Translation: CASSVAGQGEGEKLFF.

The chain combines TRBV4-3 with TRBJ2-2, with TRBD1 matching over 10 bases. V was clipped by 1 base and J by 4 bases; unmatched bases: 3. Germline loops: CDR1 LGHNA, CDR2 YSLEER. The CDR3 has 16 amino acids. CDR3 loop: CASSQADRGFTGELFF. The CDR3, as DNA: TGCGCCAGCAGCCAAGCGGACAGGGGGTTCACCGGGGAGCTGTTTTTT.

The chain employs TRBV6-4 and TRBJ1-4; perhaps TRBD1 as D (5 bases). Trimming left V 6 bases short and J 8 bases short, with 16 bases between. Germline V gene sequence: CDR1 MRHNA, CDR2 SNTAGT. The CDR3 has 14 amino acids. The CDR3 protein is CASSPGEEEEKLFF. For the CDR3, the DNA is TGTGCCAGCAGCCCGGGGGAGGAAGAGGAAAAACTGTTTTTT.

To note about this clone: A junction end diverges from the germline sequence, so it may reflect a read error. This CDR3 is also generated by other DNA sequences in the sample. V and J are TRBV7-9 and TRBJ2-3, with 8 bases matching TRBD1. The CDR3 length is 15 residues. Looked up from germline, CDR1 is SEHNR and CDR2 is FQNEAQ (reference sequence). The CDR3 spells CASSLDRGREDTQYF. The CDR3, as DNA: TGTGCCAGTAGCTTAGACAGGGGCCGAGAAGATACGCAGTATTTT.

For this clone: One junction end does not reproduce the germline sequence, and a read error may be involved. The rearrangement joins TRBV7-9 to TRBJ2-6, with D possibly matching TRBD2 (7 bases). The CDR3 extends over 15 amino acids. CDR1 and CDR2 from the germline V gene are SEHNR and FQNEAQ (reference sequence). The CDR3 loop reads CSSGLGGAGANVLTF. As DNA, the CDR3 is TGTTCCAGCGGCTTAGGGGGGGCTGGGGCCAACGTCCTGACTTTC.

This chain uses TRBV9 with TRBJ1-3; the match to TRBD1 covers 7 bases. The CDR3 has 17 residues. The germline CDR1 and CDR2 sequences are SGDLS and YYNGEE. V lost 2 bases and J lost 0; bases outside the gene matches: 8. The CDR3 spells CASSVGQSHPSGNTIYF. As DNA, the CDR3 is TGTGCCAGCAGCGTGGGACAGAGTCACCCCTCTGGAAACACCATATATTTT.

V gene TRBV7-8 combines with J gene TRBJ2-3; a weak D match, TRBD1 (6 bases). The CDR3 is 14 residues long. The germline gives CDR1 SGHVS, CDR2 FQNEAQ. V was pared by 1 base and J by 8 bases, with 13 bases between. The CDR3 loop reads CASSLVTVRGTQYF. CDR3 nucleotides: TGTGCCAGCAGCTTAGTTACGGTCAGGGGTACGCAGTATTTT.

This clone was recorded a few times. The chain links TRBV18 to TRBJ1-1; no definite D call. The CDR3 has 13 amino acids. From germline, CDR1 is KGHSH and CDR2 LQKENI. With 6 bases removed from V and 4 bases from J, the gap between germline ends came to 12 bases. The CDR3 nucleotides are TGTGCCAGCTCCCGCAATGAAGCCACTGAAGCTTTCTTT. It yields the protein CASSRNEATEAFF. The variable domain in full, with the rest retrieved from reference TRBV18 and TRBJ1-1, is NAGVMQNPRHLVRRRGQEARLRCSPMKGHSHVYWYRQLPEEGLKFMVYLQKENIIDESGMPKERFSAEFPKEGPSILRIQQVVRGDSAAYFCASSRNEATEAFFGQGTRLTVV.

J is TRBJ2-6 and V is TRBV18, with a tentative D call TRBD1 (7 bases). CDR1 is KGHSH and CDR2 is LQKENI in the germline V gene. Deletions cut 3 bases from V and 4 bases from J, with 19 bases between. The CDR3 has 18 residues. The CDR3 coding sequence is TGTGCCAGCTCACCTCCCGGCAGGGGGGTACTAGGGGCCAACGTCCTGACTTTC. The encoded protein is CASSPPGRGVLGANVLTF.

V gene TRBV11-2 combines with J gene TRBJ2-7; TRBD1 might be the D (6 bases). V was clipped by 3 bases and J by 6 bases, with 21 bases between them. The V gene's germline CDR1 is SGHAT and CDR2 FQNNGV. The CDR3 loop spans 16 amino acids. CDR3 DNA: TGTGCCAGCAGCTTGAATAGCGATCAGTGGGGGCTCGAGCAGTACTTC. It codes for CASSLNSDQWGLEQYF.

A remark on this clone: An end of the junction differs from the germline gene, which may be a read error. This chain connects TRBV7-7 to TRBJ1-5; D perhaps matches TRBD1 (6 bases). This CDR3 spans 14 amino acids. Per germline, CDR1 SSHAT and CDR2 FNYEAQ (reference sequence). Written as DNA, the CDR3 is TGTGCCAGCAGCTCGTACAGGGAAGGCCAGCCCCAACATTTT. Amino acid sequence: CASSSYREGQPQHF.

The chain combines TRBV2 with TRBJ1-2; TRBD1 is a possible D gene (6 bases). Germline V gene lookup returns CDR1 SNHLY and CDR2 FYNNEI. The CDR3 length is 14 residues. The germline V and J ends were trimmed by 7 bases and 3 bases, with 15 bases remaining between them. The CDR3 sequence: CASTLGGGDYGYTF. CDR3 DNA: TGTGCCAGCACTCTGGGGGGGGGCGACTATGGCTACACCTTC. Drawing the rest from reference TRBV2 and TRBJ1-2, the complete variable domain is EPEVTQTPSHQVTQMGQEVILRCVPISNHLYFYWYRQILGQKVEFLVSFYNNEISEKSEIFDDQFSVERPDGSNFTLKIRSTKLEDSAMYFCASTLGGGDYGYTFGSGTRLTVV.

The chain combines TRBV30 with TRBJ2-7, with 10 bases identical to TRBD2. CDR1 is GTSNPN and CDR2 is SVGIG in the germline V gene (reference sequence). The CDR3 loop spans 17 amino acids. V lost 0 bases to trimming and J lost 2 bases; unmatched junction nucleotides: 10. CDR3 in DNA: TGTGCCTGGAGTGTACGACGAGCTAGCGGGGGAACCTACGAGCAGTACTTC. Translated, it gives CAWSVRRASGGTYEQYF.

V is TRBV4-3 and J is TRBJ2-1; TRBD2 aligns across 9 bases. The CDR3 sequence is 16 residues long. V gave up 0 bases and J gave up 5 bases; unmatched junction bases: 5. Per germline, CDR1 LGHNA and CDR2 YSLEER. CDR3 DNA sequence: TGCGCCAGCAGCCAAGATTCAGCGGGGGGTAACAATGAGCAGTTCTTC. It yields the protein CASSQDSAGGNNEQFF.

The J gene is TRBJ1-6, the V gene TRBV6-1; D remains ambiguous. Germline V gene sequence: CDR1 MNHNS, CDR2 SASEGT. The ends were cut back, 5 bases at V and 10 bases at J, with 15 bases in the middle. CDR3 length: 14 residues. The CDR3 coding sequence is TGTGCCAGCAGTTCTTTCCGTCCCGAGTCACCCCTCCACTTT. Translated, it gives CASSSFRPESPLHF.

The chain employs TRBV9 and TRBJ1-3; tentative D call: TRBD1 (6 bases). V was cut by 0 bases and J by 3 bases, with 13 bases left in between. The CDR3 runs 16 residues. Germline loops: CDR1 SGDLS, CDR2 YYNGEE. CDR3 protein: CASSVVAQGYGNTIYF. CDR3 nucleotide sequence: TGTGCCAGCAGCGTAGTGGCACAGGGCTATGGAAACACCATATATTTT.

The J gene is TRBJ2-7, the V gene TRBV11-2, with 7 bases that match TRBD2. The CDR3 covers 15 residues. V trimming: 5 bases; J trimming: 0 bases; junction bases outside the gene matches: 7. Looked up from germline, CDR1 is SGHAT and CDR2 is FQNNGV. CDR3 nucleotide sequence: TGTGCCAGCAGCGTAGTGGGGGGGAGCTCCTACGAGCAGTACTTC. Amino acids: CASSVVGGSSYEQYF.

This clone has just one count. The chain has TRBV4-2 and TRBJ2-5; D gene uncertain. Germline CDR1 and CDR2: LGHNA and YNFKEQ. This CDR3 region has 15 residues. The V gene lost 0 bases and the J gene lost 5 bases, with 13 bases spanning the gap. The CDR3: CASSQEERAYETQYF. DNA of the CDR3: TGTGCCAGCAGCCAAGAGGAACGAGCGTACGAGACCCAGTACTTC.